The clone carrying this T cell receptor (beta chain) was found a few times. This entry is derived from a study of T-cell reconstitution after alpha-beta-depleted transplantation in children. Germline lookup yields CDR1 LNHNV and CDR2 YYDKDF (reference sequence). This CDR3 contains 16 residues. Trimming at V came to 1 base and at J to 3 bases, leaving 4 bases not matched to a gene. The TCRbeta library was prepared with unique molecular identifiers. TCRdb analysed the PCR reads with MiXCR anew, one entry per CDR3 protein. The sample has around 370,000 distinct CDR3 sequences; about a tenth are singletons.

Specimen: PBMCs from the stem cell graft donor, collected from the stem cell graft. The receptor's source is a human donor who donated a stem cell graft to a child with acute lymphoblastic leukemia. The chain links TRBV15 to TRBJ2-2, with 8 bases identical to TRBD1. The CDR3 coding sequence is TGTGCCACCAGCAGAGCAGGCAGGGGGCACACCGGGGAGCTGTTTTTT. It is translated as CATSRAGRGHTGELFF.